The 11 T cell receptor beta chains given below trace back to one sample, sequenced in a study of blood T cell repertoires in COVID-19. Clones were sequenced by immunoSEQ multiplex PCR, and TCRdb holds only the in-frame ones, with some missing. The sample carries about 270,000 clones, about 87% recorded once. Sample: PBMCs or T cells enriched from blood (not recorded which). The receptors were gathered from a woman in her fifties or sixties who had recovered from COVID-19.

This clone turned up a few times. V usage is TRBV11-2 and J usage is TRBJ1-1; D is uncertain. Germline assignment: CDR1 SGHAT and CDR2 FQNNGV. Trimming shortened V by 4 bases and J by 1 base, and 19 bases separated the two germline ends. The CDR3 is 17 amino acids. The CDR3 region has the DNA TGTGCCAGCAGCTCAATCATCGGGAACAGAAAGAACACTGAAGCTTTCTTT. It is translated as CASSSIIGNRKNTEAFF.

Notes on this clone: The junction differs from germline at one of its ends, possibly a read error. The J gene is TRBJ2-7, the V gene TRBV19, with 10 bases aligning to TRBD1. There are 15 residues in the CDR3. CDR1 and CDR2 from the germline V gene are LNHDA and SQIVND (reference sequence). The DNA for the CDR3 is TGTGCCAGTAGTATTGAGGGGGGACAGGGGTCGGATTGTAGGTTC. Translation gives CASSIEGGQGSDCRF.

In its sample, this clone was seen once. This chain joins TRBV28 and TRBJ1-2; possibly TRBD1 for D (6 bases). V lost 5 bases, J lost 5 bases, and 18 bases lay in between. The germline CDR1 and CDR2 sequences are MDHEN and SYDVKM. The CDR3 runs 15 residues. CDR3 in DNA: TGTGCCAGCAGTAGGGGCGACAGGCCAGAATATGGCTACACCTTC. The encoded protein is CASSRGDRPEYGYTF.

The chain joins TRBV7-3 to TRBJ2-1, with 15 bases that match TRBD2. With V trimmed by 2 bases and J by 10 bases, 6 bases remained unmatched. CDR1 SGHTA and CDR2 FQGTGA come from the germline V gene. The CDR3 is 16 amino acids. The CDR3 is CASSLGSGTSGREQFF. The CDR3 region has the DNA TGTGCCAGCAGCTTAGGTAGTGGGACTAGCGGGAGGGAGCAGTTCTTC.

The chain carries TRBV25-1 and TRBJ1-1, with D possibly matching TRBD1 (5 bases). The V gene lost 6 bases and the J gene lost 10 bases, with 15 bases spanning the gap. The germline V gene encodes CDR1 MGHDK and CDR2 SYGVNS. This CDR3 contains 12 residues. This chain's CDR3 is CASRPDIGGAFF. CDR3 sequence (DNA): TGTGCCAGCAGACCGGACATCGGGGGAGCTTTCTTT.

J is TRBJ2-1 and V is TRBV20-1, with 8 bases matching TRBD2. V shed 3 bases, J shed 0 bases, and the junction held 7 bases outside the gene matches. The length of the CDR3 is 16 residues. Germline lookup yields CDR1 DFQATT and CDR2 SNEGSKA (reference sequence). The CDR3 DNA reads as TGCAGTGCTAGTATGCGCCTAGCGGGCTCCTACAATGAGCAGTTCTTC. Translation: CSASMRLAGSYNEQFF.

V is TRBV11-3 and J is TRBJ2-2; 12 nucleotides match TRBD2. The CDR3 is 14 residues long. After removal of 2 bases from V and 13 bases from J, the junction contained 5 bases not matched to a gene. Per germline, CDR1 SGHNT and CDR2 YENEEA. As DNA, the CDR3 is TGTGCCAGCAGCTTAACGGGACTAGCGGGTCGGCTGTTTTTT. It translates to CASSLTGLAGRLFF.

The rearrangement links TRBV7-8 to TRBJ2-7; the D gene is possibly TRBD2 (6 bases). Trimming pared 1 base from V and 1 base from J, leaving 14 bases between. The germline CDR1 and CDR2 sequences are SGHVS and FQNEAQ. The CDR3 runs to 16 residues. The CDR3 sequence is CASSLVGSGRSYEQYF. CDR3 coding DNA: TGTGCCAGCAGCTTAGTAGGTAGCGGCCGGTCCTACGAGCAGTACTTC.

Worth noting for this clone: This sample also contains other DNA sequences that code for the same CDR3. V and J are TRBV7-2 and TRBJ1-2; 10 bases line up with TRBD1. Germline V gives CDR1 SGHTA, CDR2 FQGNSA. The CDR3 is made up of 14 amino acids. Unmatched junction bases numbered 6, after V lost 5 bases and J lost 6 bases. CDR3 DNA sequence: TGTGCCAGCAGCCCGAGGACAGGGGGGAATGGCTACACCTTC. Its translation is CASSPRTGGNGYTF. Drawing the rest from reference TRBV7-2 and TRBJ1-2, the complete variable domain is GAGVSQSPSNKVTEKGKDVELRCDPISGHTALYWYRQSLGQGLEFLIYFQGNSAPDKSGLPSDRFSAERTGGSVSTLTIQRTQQEDSAVYLCASSPRTGGNGYTFGSGTRLTVV.

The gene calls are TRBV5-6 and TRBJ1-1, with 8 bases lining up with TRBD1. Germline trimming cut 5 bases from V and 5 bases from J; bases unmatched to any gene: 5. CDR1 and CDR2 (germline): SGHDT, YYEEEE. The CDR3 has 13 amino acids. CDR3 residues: CASSSTGGTEAFF. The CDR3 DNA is TGTGCCAGCAGTTCTACAGGGGGTACTGAAGCTTTCTTT.

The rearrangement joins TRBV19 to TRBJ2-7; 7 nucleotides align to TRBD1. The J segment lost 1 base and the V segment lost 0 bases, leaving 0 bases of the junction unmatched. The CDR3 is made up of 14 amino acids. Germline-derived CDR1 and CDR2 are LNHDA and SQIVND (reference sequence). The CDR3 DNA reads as TGTGCCAGTAGTATAGACAGGGGGTCCTACGAGCAGTACTTC. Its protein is CASSIDRGSYEQYF.